The TCR beta chain described here comes from a study of blood T cell repertoires in COVID-19. This CDR3 is 15 amino acids long. Per germline, CDR1 MDHEN and CDR2 SYDVKM. With V trimmed by 4 bases and J by 1 base, 7 bases remained unmatched. As originally analysed: The assay estimated nucleated cells by amplifying reference gene primers. The repertoire was sequenced with immunoSEQ multiplex PCR; TCRdb's copy has only in-frame clones and lacks some. That table is the source of V, J and clone size, and D and trimming were worked out from the DNA. Here the sample spans fewer than 200,000 clones, around 82% being singletons.

Sequenced input: PBMCs or T cells enriched from blood (not recorded which). The chain uses TRBV28 and TRBJ2-7; 7 bases agree with TRBD1. This TCR derives from a woman aged 45-60 years in a cohort exposed to, infected with or recovered from COVID-19 (not recorded which). The CDR3 spells CASSSRDRNSYEQYF. The CDR3 DNA follows: TGTGCCAGCAGTTCCCGGGACAGAAATTCCTACGAGCAGTACTTC.